The entry below gives a single TCR beta chain sequence along with its context. This sample was included in a study of cytomegalovirus exposure and HLA in healthy donors. PCR primers comprised 60 Vbeta and 13 Jbeta primers. The assay was immunoSEQ multiplex PCR, and TCRdb's table has in-frame clones only and misses some. Seen here are about 99,000 clones, over 75% observed once, and the top ten hold over 3%. Germline V gene sequence: CDR1 MDHEN, CDR2 SYDVKM. The CDR3 sequence is 15 residues long. Trimming took 7 bases from V and 7 from J, leaving 19 bases between them. J is TRBJ1-4 and V is TRBV28, with a weak D call TRBD1 (6 bases). The source of this sequence is a man in his forties in good health and CMV-seronegative. The source material was PBMCs. CDR3 coding DNA: TGTGCCAGCAAACTTCTCCGGGACAAGGGTGAAAAACTGTTTTTT. Residues: CASKLLRDKGEKLFF.